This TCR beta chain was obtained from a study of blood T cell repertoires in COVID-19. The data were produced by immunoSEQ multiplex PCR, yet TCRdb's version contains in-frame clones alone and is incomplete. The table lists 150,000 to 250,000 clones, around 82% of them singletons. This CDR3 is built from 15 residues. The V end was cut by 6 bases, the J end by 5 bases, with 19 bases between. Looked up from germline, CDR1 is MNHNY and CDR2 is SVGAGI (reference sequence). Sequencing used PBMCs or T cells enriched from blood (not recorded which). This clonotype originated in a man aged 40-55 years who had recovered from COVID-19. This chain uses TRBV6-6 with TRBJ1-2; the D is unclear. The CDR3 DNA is TGTGCCAGCAGGCTTACCCGGGTGGTCGGGTATGGCTACACCTTC. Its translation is CASRLTRVVGYGYTF.